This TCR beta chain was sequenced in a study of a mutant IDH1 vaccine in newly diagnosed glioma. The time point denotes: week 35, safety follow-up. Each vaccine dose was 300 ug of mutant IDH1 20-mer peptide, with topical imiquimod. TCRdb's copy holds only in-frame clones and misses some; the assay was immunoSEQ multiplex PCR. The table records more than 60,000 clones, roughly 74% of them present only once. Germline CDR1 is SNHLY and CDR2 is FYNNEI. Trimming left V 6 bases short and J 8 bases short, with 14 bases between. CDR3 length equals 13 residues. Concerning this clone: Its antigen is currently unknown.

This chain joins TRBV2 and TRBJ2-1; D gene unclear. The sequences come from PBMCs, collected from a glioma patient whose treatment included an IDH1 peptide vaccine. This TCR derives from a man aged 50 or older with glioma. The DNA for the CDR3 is TGTGCCAGCAGACCCACCTACATGGATGAGCAGTTCTTC. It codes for CASRPTYMDEQFF. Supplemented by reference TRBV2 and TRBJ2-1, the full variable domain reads EPEVTQTPSHQVTQMGQEVILRCVPISNHLYFYWYRQILGQKVEFLVSFYNNEISEKSEIFDDQFSVERPDGSNFTLKIRSTKLEDSAMYFCASRPTYMDEQFFGPGTRLTVL.